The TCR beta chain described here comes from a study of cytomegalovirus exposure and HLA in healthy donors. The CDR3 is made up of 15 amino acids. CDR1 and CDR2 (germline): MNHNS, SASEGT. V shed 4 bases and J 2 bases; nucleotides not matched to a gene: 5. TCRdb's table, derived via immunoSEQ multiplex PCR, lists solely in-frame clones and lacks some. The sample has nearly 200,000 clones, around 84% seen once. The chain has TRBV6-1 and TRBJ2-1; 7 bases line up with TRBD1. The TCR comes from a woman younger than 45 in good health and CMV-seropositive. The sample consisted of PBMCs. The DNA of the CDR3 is TGTGCCAGCAGTGTTTGGACAGGAGCCTACAATGAGCAGTTCTTC. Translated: CASSVWTGAYNEQFF.